The rows below give T cell receptor beta chains drawn from one sample of a study of tumor and adjacent non-tumor tissue in lung cancer. TCRdb re-called the multiplex PCR reads with MiXCR, one entry per CDR3 protein. The sample records about 77,000 distinct CDR3 sequences, more than 65% being singletons. Material: distant non-tumor lung tissue. These receptors were taken from a man between 65 and 85 years old with non-small cell lung cancer. Each CDR3 is given with its conserved first and last residue. The order of the fields is V gene, J gene, D gene, clone size, CDR3 DNA, CDR3 protein. The D gene is left open where the match is weak. Clone size is not always given. Where it is, it says once, few, many or a class for expanded clones.

TRBV25-1	TRBJ2-5	TRBD2	.	TGTGCCAACAGACCGGCTAGCGGAAAAGAGACCCAGTACTTC	CANRPASGKETQYF
TRBV11-2	TRBJ2-3	TRBD1	once	TGTGACAGCAGATCACAGGGGTCCTCAGATACGCAGTATTTT	CDSRSQGSSDTQYF
TRBV11-3	TRBJ2-1	TRBD2	.	TGTGCCAGCAGCCCAGGACTAGCTGGAATGGGTGAGCAGTTCTTC	CASSPGLAGMGEQFF
TRBV10-2	TRBJ2-7	.	once	TGCGCCAGCAGGCAAGCCGGGACCCTGGATGAGCAGTGCTTC	CASRQAGTLDEQCF
TRBV11-2	TRBJ2-2	.	.	TGTACCAACAGTCCCGGGGTACCGAACACCGGGGAGCTGTTTTTT	CTNSPGVPNTGELFF
TRBV11-2	TRBJ2-1	TRBD2	.	TGTGCCAGGAGCTTAGCGGGGGGGGCCAGTGAGCAGTTTTTC	CARSLAGGASEQFF
TRBV20-1	TRBJ2-3	TRBD2	once	TGCAGTACTAGAGATGAGGCGGGAGAATGGGATACGCAGTATTTT	CSTRDEAGEWDTQYF
TRBV6-4	TRBJ2-1	TRBD2	many	TGTGCCAGCAGTGACTCGGCTCTAGCGGGGGAATACGAGCAGTTCTTC	CASSDSALAGEYEQFF
TRBV29-1	TRBJ1-2	.	once	TGCAGCGTTGAAGGCGGCGGATTCTATGACTATACCTTC	CSVEGGGFYDYTF
TRBV4-2	TRBJ2-2	TRBD2	few	TGTGCCAGCAGCCAATGGGCTAGCGGTAGGGCGGACACCGGGGAGCTGTTTTTT	CASSQWASGRADTGELFF
TRBV6-1	TRBJ2-1	.	once	TGTGCCAGCAGTGGGACATTGGAATTGGATGAGCAGTTATTC	CASSGTLELDEQLF
TRBV11-2	TRBJ2-3	.	.	TGTGCCAGCAGCTCTTACTCTGACACTACTAACACAGATACGCTGTATTTT	CASSSYSDTTNTDTLYF
TRBV6-1	TRBJ2-5	.	.	TGTGGCAGCAGTTTCCCAACTAGGGGACGAGAGACCCATTACTTC	CGSSFPTRGRETHYF
TRBV6-1	TRBJ1-2	TRBD1	.	TGTGTCAGCACCGCCCAGGACAGGAACGGTGGTGGCTACACCTTC	CVSTAQDRNGGGYTF
TRBV10-3	TRBJ1-6	TRBD1	.	TGTGCCATCAGTGACCTATATACAGGGGTAATGAGCGCGCGTCTTAATAATTCGCCCATACACTTT	CAISDLYTGVMSARLNNSPIHF
TRBV4-1	TRBJ2-7	TRBD2	.	TGTGCCAGCAGCCGGACACTAGCGGGAGAGGGGGGCGAACAGTACTTC	CASSRTLAGEGGEQYF
TRBV6-2/TRBV6-3	TRBJ2-3	.	.	TGCGCCAGCAATCAGAATGAGGTACTGGTGTCGGATACGCAGTATTTT	CASNQNEVLVSDTQYF
TRBV12-3/TRBV12-4	TRBJ2-2	.	.	TGTGCCAGCAGTCCCCAACATGGAAACGGCGGGGAGCTGTTCTTT	CASSPQHGNGGELFF
TRBV11-3	TRBJ1-1	TRBD1	.	TGTGCCAGCAGCATACGGGACAGAACCCTGAAAACTGAAGCTTTCTTT	CASSIRDRTLKTEAFF
TRBV6-1	TRBJ2-2	.	.	TGTGCCAGCAGTCGACTATCGGGAGCCACCTGGGAGCTGTTTTTT	CASSRLSGATWELFF
TRBV5-5	TRBJ2-6	.	once	TGTGCTAGCAGCTTGGCCGATAGATTCTCTGGGGCCTACGTCCTGACTTTT	CASSLADRFSGAYVLTF
TRBV29-1	TRBJ2-5	.	.	TGTAGCGTGGCCGACAGGTTCCAAGAGACCCTTTATTTC	CSVADRFQETLYF
TRBV6-2/TRBV6-3	TRBJ2-1	.	many	TGTGCCAGCAGCCGCACCCCATACCGGGACTACAATGAGCAGTTCTTC	CASSRTPYRDYNEQFF
TRBV29-1	TRBJ2-2	.	many	TGCAGCGTTGGGGTTATCACCGGGGAGCTGTTTTTT	CSVGVITGELFF
TRBV20-1	TRBJ2-7	TRBD2	.	TGCAGTGTTAGAGAAGGACTAGCGGGGACCTACAATAAGTACTTC	CSVREGLAGTYNKYF
TRBV10-2	TRBJ2-7	TRBD2	.	TGCGCCGGCAGTGATACTAGCGGGAGCTACGAGCAGGACTTC	CAGSDTSGSYEQDF
TRBV4-1	TRBJ2-5	.	.	TGCGCCAGTAGCCAAGATTTTCATAAAGGCCTAGGTCAAGAGTCCCGGTACTTC	CASSQDFHKGLGQESRYF
TRBV11-2	TRBJ2-3	TRBD1	.	TGTGTCAGCAGCTCACAGGGGCTTTCAGATACGCAGTATTTT	CVSSSQGLSDTQYF
TRBV5-6	TRBJ1-6	.	.	TGTGCCAGCGGCTTCGGGGGTAGCTCCTATAATCCACCCCTCCACTTT	CASGFGGSSYNPPLHF
TRBV29-1	TRBJ2-3	TRBD2	many	TGCAGCGTTGAAGTTTACCTGACCAGCGGGAACACAGATACGCAGTATTTT	CSVEVYLTSGNTDTQYF
TRBV6-2/TRBV6-3	TRBJ2-2	.	medium-sized	TGTGCCAGCAGCAGAATTAACACCGGGGAGCTGTTTTTT	CASSRINTGELFF
TRBV11-2	TRBJ1-1	.	.	TGTGCCAGCAGTTTCGCCAATTCAAGCAACACTGAAGCTTTCTTC	CASSFANSSNTEAFF
TRBV5-5	TRBJ1-3	TRBD1	.	TGTGCCCGCAGCACCTGGACAGGGGGTGCGGCGGGAAACACCATATATTTT	CARSTWTGGAAGNTIYF
TRBV4-1	TRBJ1-2	.	.	TGCACCAGCAGCCAAGCAGGGGTATATGGCTACACCTTC	CTSSQAGVYGYTF
TRBV29-1	TRBJ2-7	.	large	TGCAGCGTTGTTGCTGCATCCTACGAGCAGTACTTC	CSVVAASYEQYF
TRBV11-2	TRBJ2-7	.	.	TGTGCCAGCAGGTTAGAAGAGTACGAGCAGTACTTC	CASRLEEYEQYF
TRBV11-3	TRBJ1-1	.	.	TGTGCCAGCAGATTCCGGGACATAATCCTGATCACTGAAGCTTTCTTT	CASRFRDIILITEAFF
TRBV6-6	TRBJ2-3	.	few	TGTGCCGGCACCGGCCGGGAGTCTAGCTCAGATACGCAGTATTTT	CAGTGRESSSDTQYF
TRBV20-1	TRBJ2-3	TRBD1	.	TGCAGTGCTAGCAACGCCGGGACAGGGACAATGGCTACGCAGTATTTT	CSASNAGTGTMATQYF
TRBV7-9	TRBJ2-1	.	.	TGTGCCATCAGCCCTTCCGGGGGCGGAAACAATGAACAGTTCTTC	CAISPSGGGNNEQFF
TRBV6-2/TRBV6-3	TRBJ2-1	TRBD2	.	TGTGCCAGCAGTTTCGGCGTAGGACTAGCTTTATCCTACAATGAGCAGTTCTTC	CASSFGVGLALSYNEQFF
TRBV5-5	TRBJ2-7	TRBD2	few	TGTGCCAGTCAAAGCACGGGGGGGAACGAGCAGTACTTC	CASQSTGGNEQYF
TRBV4-1	TRBJ2-5	TRBD2	.	TGCGCCTGCAGCTGGACACTAGCGGGAGAGGGGGACGAGCATTACTTC	CACSWTLAGEGDEHYF
TRBV29-1	TRBJ2-3	.	.	TGCAGAGTTACTGTGCAGGGCACAGATAAGCAGTATTTT	CRVTVQGTDKQYF
TRBV20-1	TRBJ2-5	.	.	TGCAGTGCGGCGGCATGGGTAGAGACCCAGTACTTC	CSAAAWVETQYF
TRBV5-1	TRBJ2-2	.	.	TGCGCCGGCAGCCTGGGTTGGGGTAACGGGGAGCTGTTTTTT	CAGSLGWGNGELFF
TRBV11-2	TRBJ2-2	.	once	TGTGCCAGGAGCTTAGTGGGCTCAGGGGTTGCCGGGGAGCTGTTCTTT	CARSLVGSGVAGELFF
TRBV10-2	TRBJ2-3	.	.	TGCGCCAGCACAAAGGGGGAATTAACAGATACGCAGTATTTT	CASTKGELTDTQYF
TRBV29-1	TRBJ2-6	.	.	TGCGGCGCCCATTCTGGGGCCAACGTCATGACTTTC	CGAHSGANVMTF
TRBV11-2	TRBJ1-1	.	.	TGTGCCAGCAGCTTCGCCAATTCATGGAACTCTGAAGTTTTCTTT	CASSFANSWNSEVFF